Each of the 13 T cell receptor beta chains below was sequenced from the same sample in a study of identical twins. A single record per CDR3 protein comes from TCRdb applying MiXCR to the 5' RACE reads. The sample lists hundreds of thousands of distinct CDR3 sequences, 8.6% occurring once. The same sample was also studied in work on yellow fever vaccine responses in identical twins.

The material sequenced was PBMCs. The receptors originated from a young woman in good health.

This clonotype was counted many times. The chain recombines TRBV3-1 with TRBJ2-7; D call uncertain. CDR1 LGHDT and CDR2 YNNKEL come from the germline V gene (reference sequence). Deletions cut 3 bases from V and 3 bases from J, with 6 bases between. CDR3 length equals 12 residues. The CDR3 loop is CASSQGFYEQYF. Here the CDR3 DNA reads TGTGCCAGCAGCCAGGGGTTCTACGAGCAGTACTTC.

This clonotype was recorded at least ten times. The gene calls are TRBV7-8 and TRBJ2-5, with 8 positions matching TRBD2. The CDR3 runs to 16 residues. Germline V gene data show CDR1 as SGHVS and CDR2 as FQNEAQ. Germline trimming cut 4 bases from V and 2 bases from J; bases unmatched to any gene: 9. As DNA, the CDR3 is TGTGCCAGCAGCTCGACCGGGACTAGGGTGCAAGAGACCCAGTACTTC. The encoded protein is CASSSTGTRVQETQYF.

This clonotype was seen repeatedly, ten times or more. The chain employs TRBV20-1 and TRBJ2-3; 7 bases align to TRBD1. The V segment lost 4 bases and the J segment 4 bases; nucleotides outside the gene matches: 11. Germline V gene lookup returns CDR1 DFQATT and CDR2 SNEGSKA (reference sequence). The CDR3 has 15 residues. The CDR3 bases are TGCAGTGCTATCGAGGGGGCGCTTCGGGCAGATACGCAGTATTTT. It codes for CSAIEGALRADTQYF.

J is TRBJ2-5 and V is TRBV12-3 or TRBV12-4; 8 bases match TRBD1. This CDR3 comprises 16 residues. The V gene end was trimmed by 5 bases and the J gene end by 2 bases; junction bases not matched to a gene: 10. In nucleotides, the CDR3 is TGTGCCAGCAGTCCCCGGACAGGGAATGCGCAAGAGACCCAGTACTTC. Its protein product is CASSPRTGNAQETQYF.

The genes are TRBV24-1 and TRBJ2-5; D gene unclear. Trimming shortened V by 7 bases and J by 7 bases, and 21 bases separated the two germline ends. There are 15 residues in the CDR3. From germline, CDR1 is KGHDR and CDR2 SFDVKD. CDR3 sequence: CATSTPVGNGGTQYF. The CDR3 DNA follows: TGTGCCACCAGCACCCCTGTAGGGAACGGCGGGACCCAGTACTTC.

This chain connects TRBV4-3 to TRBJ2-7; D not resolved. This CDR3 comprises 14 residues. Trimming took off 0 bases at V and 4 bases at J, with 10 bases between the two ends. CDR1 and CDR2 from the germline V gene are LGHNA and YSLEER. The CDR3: CASSQEGYGYEQYF. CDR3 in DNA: TGCGCCAGCAGCCAAGAAGGTTACGGGTACGAGCAGTACTTC.

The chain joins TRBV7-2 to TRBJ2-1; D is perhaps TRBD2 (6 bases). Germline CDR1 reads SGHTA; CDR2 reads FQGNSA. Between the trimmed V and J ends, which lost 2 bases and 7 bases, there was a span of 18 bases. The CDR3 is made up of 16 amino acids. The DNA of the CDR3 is TGTGCCAGCAGCTTATTTGGCGGGACGCAGAGGAATGAGCAGTTCTTC. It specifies CASSLFGGTQRNEQFF.

CDR3 sequence reads: CASSYSGGGEQFF. CDR3 nucleotides: TGTGCCAGCAGTTACTCGGGGGGCGGTGAGCAGTTCTTC. The genes are TRBV6-5 and TRBJ2-1; D may be TRBD1 or TRBD2 (6 bases each). This CDR3 region has 13 residues. CDR1 and CDR2 from the germline V gene are MNHEY and SVGAGI. Deletions cut 0 bases from V and 9 bases from J, with 9 bases between.

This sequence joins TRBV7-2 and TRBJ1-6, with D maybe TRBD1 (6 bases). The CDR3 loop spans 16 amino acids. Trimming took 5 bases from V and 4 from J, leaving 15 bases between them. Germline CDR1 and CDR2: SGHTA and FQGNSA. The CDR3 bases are TGTGCCAGCAGCGTAAACAGGGTTGGATATAATTCACCCCTCCACTTT. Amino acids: CASSVNRVGYNSPLHF.

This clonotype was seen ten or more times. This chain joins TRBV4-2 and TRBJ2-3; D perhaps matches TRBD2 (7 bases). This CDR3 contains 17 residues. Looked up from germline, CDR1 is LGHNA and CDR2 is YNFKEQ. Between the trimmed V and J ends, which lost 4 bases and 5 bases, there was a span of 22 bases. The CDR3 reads CASSREGEGGGIDTQYF. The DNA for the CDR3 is TGTGCCAGCAGCCGGGAAGGGGAAGGGGGGGGCATAGATACGCAGTATTTT.

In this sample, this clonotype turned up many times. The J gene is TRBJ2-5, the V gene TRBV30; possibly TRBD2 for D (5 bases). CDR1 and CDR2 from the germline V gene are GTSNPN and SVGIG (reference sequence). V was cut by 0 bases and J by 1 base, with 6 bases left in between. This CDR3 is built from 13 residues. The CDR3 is CAWSVLVQETQYF. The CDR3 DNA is TGTGCCTGGAGTGTACTAGTCCAAGAGACCCAGTACTTC.

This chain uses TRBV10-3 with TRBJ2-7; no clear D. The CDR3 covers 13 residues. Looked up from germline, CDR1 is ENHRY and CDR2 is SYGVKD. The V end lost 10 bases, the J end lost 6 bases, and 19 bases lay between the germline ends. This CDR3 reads CATAMKPGGEQYF. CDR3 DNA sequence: TGTGCCACCGCCATGAAACCCGGCGGCGAGCAGTACTTC.

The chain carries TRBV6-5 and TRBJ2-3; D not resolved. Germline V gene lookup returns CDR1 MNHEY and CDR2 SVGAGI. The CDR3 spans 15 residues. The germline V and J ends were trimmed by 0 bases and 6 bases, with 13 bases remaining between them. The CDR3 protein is CASSYSPETPDTQYF. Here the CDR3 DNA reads TGTGCCAGCAGTTACTCGCCAGAGACCCCGGATACGCAGTATTTT.